This passage covers 32 T cell receptor beta chains from one sample sequenced in a study of Graves' ophthalmopathy and Graves' hyperthyroidism. Amplification of the TCR beta CDR3 regions used RNA transcripts (as template). RT-PCR in the first round used HTBI primers; a second-round multiplex PCR followed. TCRdb reprocessed the multiplex PCR reads via MiXCR and lists one record per CDR3 protein. This table has more than 300,000 distinct CDR3 sequences, 15% to 19% appearing once. Sequenced sample: peripheral blood. The source of these receptors is a woman aged 18-35 years with stable Graves' hyperthyroidism.

This clonotype was observed many times. The genes are TRBV19 and TRBJ1-3, with TRBD1 matching over 8 bases. Looked up from germline, CDR1 is LNHDA and CDR2 is SQIVND (reference sequence). CDR3 size: 14 residues. V lost 1 base and J lost 4; bases outside the gene matches: 0. DNA of the CDR3: TGTGCCAGTAGTATAGGGACAGGGGGAAACACCATATATTTT. Amino acids: CASSIGTGGNTIYF.

This clonotype was seen ten or more times. The chain is built from TRBV7-8 and TRBJ1-2, with a weak D call TRBD1 (5 bases). V was clipped by 0 bases and J by 8 bases, with 16 bases between them. The CDR3 has 15 residues. Germline V lookup: CDR1 SGHVS, CDR2 FQNEAQ. CDR3 nucleotides: TGTGCCAGCAGCTTAGCTTTCTTAGGGGTTAGCGGCTACACCTTC. This encodes CASSLAFLGVSGYTF.

At least ten counts were recorded for this clonotype. The chain combines TRBV6-5 with TRBJ1-2; 8 positions agree with TRBD1. Per germline, CDR1 MNHEY and CDR2 SVGAGI. V trimming: 6 bases; J trimming: 3 bases; junction bases outside the gene matches: 9. The CDR3 loop spans 15 amino acids. The CDR3 bases are TGTGCCAGCAGGGGGACAGGTCTTGCAGACTATGGCTACACCTTC. Translated, it gives CASRGTGLADYGYTF.

This sequence joins TRBV5-1 and TRBJ1-2; 7 positions match TRBD1. Germline V gene sequence: CDR1 SGHRS, CDR2 YFSETQ. This CDR3 contains 14 residues. J was trimmed by 4 bases and V by 3 bases; bases with no gene match: 6. CDR3 sequence reads: CASSSTGRPYGYTF. Written as DNA, the CDR3 is TGCGCCAGCAGCTCGACAGGGAGGCCCTATGGCTACACCTTC.

This clonotype was counted ten times or more. V and J are TRBV10-1 and TRBJ2-7; 7 bases fit TRBD1. The junction had 7 bases not matched to a gene; V was cut back by 3 bases and J by 2 bases. Per germline, CDR1 WNHNN and CDR2 SYGVQD (reference sequence). The length of the CDR3 is 15 residues. The CDR3 loop is CASSDSRGFPYEQYF. CDR3 sequence (DNA): TGCGCCAGCAGTGACTCCAGGGGGTTCCCCTACGAGCAGTACTTC.

A few counts support this clonotype. The V call is TRBV5-4, the J call TRBJ2-4, with D perhaps matching TRBD1 (6 bases). Per germline, CDR1 SGHNT and CDR2 YYREEE (reference sequence). CDR3 length equals 14 residues. Trimming pared 1 base from V and 9 bases from J, leaving 14 bases between. CDR3 sequence reads: CASSLMGVGGIQYF. The CDR3 bases are TGTGCCAGCAGCTTGATGGGGGTAGGGGGCATTCAGTACTTC.

This clonotype was found many times. This rearrangement joins TRBV7-3 to TRBJ2-2, with no clear D. Germline loops: CDR1 SGHTA, CDR2 FQGTGA. Trimming cost V 5 bases and J 3 bases, with 22 bases left between them. The CDR3 contains 18 residues. The CDR3 reads CASSPRVAQPQYTGELFF. The CDR3 bases are TGTGCCAGCAGCCCAAGGGTGGCACAACCACAATACACCGGGGAGCTGTTTTTT.

This clonotype was recorded at least ten times. The rearrangement uses TRBV7-2 and TRBJ1-5; 9 nucleotides agree with TRBD1. From germline, CDR1 is SGHTA and CDR2 FQGNSA. CDR3 length: 15 residues. J gave up 4 bases and V 4 bases, and 5 bases lay outside the gene matches. The CDR3 nucleotides read TGTGCCAGCAGCTCTCCGGACAGGGGAAATCAGCCCCAGCATTTT. Protein: CASSSPDRGNQPQHF.

V usage is TRBV20-1 and J usage is TRBJ2-7, with 11 bases that match TRBD1. CDR1 and CDR2 (germline): DFQATT, SNEGSKA (reference sequence). CDR3 length: 14 residues. J gave up 4 bases and V 1 base, and 3 bases lay outside the gene matches. The CDR3 loop is CSARGGTGGYEQYF. For the CDR3, the DNA is TGCAGTGCTAGAGGGGGGACAGGGGGTTACGAGCAGTACTTC.

The chain is built from TRBV2 and TRBJ1-1, with a tentative D call TRBD1 (6 bases). This CDR3 has 14 residues. Germline values: CDR1 SNHLY, CDR2 FYNNEI. Trimming removed 6 bases from V and 2 bases from J, with 13 bases in between. The DNA for the CDR3 is TGTGCCAGCAGACCGGACAGCGTTAACACTGAAGCTTTCTTT. Translated: CASRPDSVNTEAFF.

There are a few counts of this clonotype. This chain connects TRBV6-4 to TRBJ2-1, with TRBD2 matching over 8 bases. CDR3 length: 23 residues. J gave up 0 bases and V 8 bases, and 30 bases lay outside the gene matches. The germline gives CDR1 MRHNA, CDR2 SNTAGT. The CDR3 loop reads CASLCGYVGLLAGPEGSYNEQFF. The CDR3 DNA sequence: TGTGCCAGCCTCTGTGGCTATGTGGGACTCCTAGCGGGTCCGGAGGGCTCCTACAATGAGCAGTTCTTC.

The J gene is TRBJ1-3, the V gene TRBV24-1; unclear D gene. V lost 4 bases and J 0 bases, leaving 9 bases between the germline ends. The CDR3 sequence is 15 residues long. Looked up from germline, CDR1 is KGHDR and CDR2 is SFDVKD. CDR3 bases: TGTGCCACCAGTGACAAGGCTCCCTCTGGAAACACCATATATTTT. It translates to CATSDKAPSGNTIYF.

This clonotype showed up many times. V and J are TRBV12-3 or TRBV12-4 and TRBJ2-2; D call uncertain. The CDR3 spans 15 residues. V was clipped by 1 base and J by 0 bases, with 6 bases between them. The CDR3 spells CASSLGISNTGELFF. The DNA for the CDR3 is TGTGCCAGCAGTTTAGGGATTTCGAACACCGGGGAGCTGTTTTTT.

V gene TRBV19 combines with J gene TRBJ2-7, with TRBD2 matching over 8 bases. The CDR3 spans 14 residues. CDR1 LNHDA and CDR2 SQIVND come from the germline V gene (reference sequence). Unmatched junction bases numbered 4, after V lost 4 bases and J lost 2 bases. CDR3 region: CASSSSGETYEQYF. The CDR3 coding sequence is TGTGCCAGTAGTAGTAGCGGGGAAACCTACGAGCAGTACTTC. Together with reference TRBV19 and TRBJ2-7, the CDR3 gives the full variable domain: DGGITQSPKYLFRKEGQNVTLSCEQNLNHDAMYWYRQDPGQGLRLIYYSQIVNDFQKGDIAEGYSVSREKKESFPLTVTSAQKNPTAFYLCASSSSGETYEQYFGPGTRLTVT.

This clonotype was recorded at least ten times. The chain carries TRBV6-2 or TRBV6-3 and TRBJ2-5, with a possible D match to TRBD1 (6 bases). CDR1 is MNHEY and CDR2 is SVGEGT in the germline V gene. Deletions cut 4 bases from V and 1 base from J, with 13 bases between. The CDR3 runs 15 residues. The CDR3 is CASSFQGQPQETQYF. The DNA of the CDR3 is TGTGCCAGCAGTTTCCAAGGACAGCCCCAAGAGACCCAGTACTTC.

This clonotype was recorded at least ten times. CDR3: CASSAGGSEAFF. The DNA for the CDR3 is TGTGCCAGCAGTGCAGGGGGTAGTGAAGCTTTCTTT. The chain recombines TRBV2 with TRBJ1-1, with TRBD1 identical over 7 bases. The trim removed 4 bases at V and 7 bases at J, leaving 3 bases unmatched. The germline V gene has CDR1 SNHLY and CDR2 FYNNEI. The CDR3 consists of 12 residues.

This sequence joins TRBV7-2 and TRBJ2-5, with D possibly TRBD2 on 5 matching bases. This CDR3 is built from 15 residues. Trimming removed 5 bases from V and 3 bases from J, with 16 bases in between. The germline CDR1 and CDR2 sequences are SGHTA and FQGNSA. The CDR3 region is CASSLFRRAEETQYF. Written as DNA, the CDR3 is TGTGCCAGCAGCCTATTTCGGCGGGCAGAAGAGACCCAGTACTTC. The full variable domain, in which reference TRBV7-2 and TRBJ2-5 provide the parts outside the CDR3, is GAGVSQSPSNKVTEKGKDVELRCDPISGHTALYWYRQSLGQGLEFLIYFQGNSAPDKSGLPSDRFSAERTGGSVSTLTIQRTQQEDSAVYLCASSLFRRAEETQYFGPGTRLLVL.

In its sample, this clonotype was seen many times. The chain carries TRBV9 and TRBJ1-3, with 8 bases aligning to TRBD1. The CDR3 has 18 residues. V lost 0 bases and J lost 4; bases outside the gene matches: 12. Germline-derived CDR1 and CDR2 are SGDLS and YYNGEE. In DNA, the CDR3 is TGTGCCAGCAGCGTAGCCCCCTCACAGGGGGTATCCGGAAACACCATATATTTT. It is translated as CASSVAPSQGVSGNTIYF.

A remark on this clonotype: Since a much larger clone is just one base distant, this may be a read error. The chain joins TRBV19 to TRBJ1-1; the D is unclear. CDR1 and CDR2 (germline): LNHDA, SQIVND (reference sequence). There are 13 residues in the CDR3. The CDR3 reads CASSMAGNTESFF. CDR3 bases: TGTGCCAGTAGTATGGCAGGAAACACTGAATCTTTCTTT.

This clonotype was found many times. The chain joins TRBV20-1 to TRBJ1-5; 7 bases agree with TRBD1. Germline V gene sequence: CDR1 DFQATT, CDR2 SNEGSKA (reference sequence). With 6 bases clipped from V and 3 bases from J, the junction kept 8 bases outside the gene matches. CDR3 length: 14 amino acids. The CDR3 DNA reads as TGCAGTGCCAGTACTGACAGGGACAATCAGCCCCAGCATTTT. The encoded protein is CSASTDRDNQPQHF.

This sequence joins TRBV29-1 and TRBJ2-4; D is possibly TRBD1 or TRBD2 (7 bases each). The ends were cut back, 4 bases at V and 8 bases at J, with 12 bases in the middle. The CDR3 loop spans 12 amino acids. Germline values: CDR1 SQVTM, CDR2 ANQGSEA. The CDR3 is CSVGQGGDIQYF. The CDR3 DNA is TGCAGCGTTGGCCAGGGGGGGGACATTCAGTACTTC.

This clonotype was seen at least ten times. The chain combines TRBV6-5 with TRBJ1-2; D is uncertain. V was trimmed by 10 bases and J by 1 base, leaving 10 bases between them. This CDR3 spans 12 amino acids. In germline, CDR1 is MNHEY, CDR2 SVGAGI. The CDR3 loop is CATLTVNYGYTF. CDR3 nucleotide sequence: TGTGCCACCCTCACGGTTAACTATGGCTACACCTTC.

This clonotype was seen at least ten times. V and J are TRBV6-1 and TRBJ2-2, with 8 bases identical to TRBD1. CDR1 is MNHNS, CDR2 SASEGT, per germline. This CDR3 contains 13 residues. V trimming: 4 bases; J trimming: 5 bases; junction bases outside the gene matches: 0. CDR3 coding DNA: TGTGCCAGCAGTGGACAGGGGACCGGGGAGCTGTTTTTT. Protein: CASSGQGTGELFF.

Ten or more counts support this clonotype. The V call is TRBV6-1, the J call TRBJ2-5; TRBD1 agrees at 10 bases. Germline loops: CDR1 MNHNS, CDR2 SASEGT. Unmatched junction bases numbered 6, after V lost 6 bases and J lost 5 bases. The CDR3 runs to 14 residues. CDR3 in DNA: TGTGCCAGCAGCTTGACAGGGGGCATGGAGACCCAGTACTTC. The encoded protein is CASSLTGGMETQYF.

This clonotype was picked up many times. This chain joins TRBV6-1 and TRBJ2-7, with 8 bases that match TRBD1. Per the germline V gene, CDR1 is MNHNS and CDR2 is SASEGT. The length of the CDR3 is 15 residues. V lost 5 bases, J lost 6 bases, and 12 bases stayed unmatched. The CDR3, as DNA: TGTGCCAGCAGTACAACCAGGGGGCTCCTGGGCGAGCAGTACTTC. Protein product: CASSTTRGLLGEQYF.

The chain has TRBV7-3 and TRBJ1-1; 7 bases align to TRBD1. The V and J ends lost 3 bases and 5 bases, in that order; junction bases with no gene match: 6. CDR3 length: 14 residues. The germline V gene has CDR1 SGHTA and CDR2 FQGTGA. Here the CDR3 reads CASSFTSRGTEAFF. The DNA for the CDR3 is TGTGCCAGCAGCTTCACCTCCAGGGGGACTGAAGCTTTCTTT.

This clonotype was recorded many times. This chain connects TRBV11-3 to TRBJ2-5; possible D gene TRBD1, 5 bases. Germline loops: CDR1 SGHNT, CDR2 YENEEA. This CDR3 region has 13 residues. Trimming took off 5 bases at V and 5 bases at J, with 12 bases between the two ends. The CDR3 DNA follows: TGTGCCAGCAGCCACGACAGCCTCGAGACCCAGTACTTC. It codes for CASSHDSLETQYF.

This clonotype was observed at least ten times. This sequence joins TRBV18 and TRBJ1-1; D is perhaps TRBD1 (5 bases). V shed 5 bases and J shed 5 bases, with 21 bases lying between them. Germline values: CDR1 KGHSH, CDR2 LQKENI. The CDR3 sequence is 16 residues long. The CDR3 loop is CASSLTLAGISTEAFF. The DNA for the CDR3 is TGTGCCAGCTCATTGACACTCGCAGGGATTAGTACTGAAGCTTTCTTT.

This clonotype was counted ten times or more. This chain connects TRBV18 to TRBJ2-7, with TRBD1 identical over 7 bases. Germline CDR1 KGHSH, CDR2 LQKENI. This CDR3 contains 13 residues. With V trimmed by 1 base and J by 4 bases, 1 base remained unmatched. The CDR3: CASSPQTGYEQYF. The CDR3 DNA follows: TGTGCCAGCTCACCACAGACAGGGTACGAGCAGTACTTC. Looking up the rest from reference TRBV18 and TRBJ2-7 gives the full variable domain: NAGVMQNPRHLVRRRGQEARLRCSPMKGHSHVYWYRQLPEEGLKFMVYLQKENIIDESGMPKERFSAEFPKEGPSILRIQQVVRGDSAAYFCASSPQTGYEQYFGPGTRLTVT.

This clonotype showed up many times. The V call is TRBV12-3 or TRBV12-4, the J call TRBJ1-1, with TRBD1 matching over 7 bases. V shed 8 bases and J 4 bases; nucleotides not matched to a gene: 10. The CDR3 is 14 residues long. The CDR3 nucleotides read TGTGCCAGCCACACATCAGGGGGGAGCACTGAAGCTTTCTTT. This sequence encodes CASHTSGGSTEAFF.

This clonotype came up a few times. The rearrangement joins TRBV2 to TRBJ2-3; D ambiguous. Between the trimmed V and J ends, which lost 3 bases and 0 bases, there was a span of 10 bases. This CDR3 is 15 amino acids long. Germline V lookup: CDR1 SNHLY, CDR2 FYNNEI. CDR3 nucleotides: TGTGCCAGCAGTGAGTTCGTAGAAAGCACAGATACGCAGTATTTT. It specifies CASSEFVESTDTQYF.

The V call is TRBV6-1, the J call TRBJ2-3; D gene ambiguous. The length of the CDR3 is 15 residues. CDR1 and CDR2 from the germline V gene are MNHNS and SASEGT. V shed 1 base and J shed 2 bases, with 10 bases lying between them. CDR3 DNA: TGTGCCAGCAGTGAAGTAAGGCCGAACACAGATACGCAGTATTTT. It is translated as CASSEVRPNTDTQYF.